Described below is a single T cell receptor beta chain sequence and its context. Its target is not known. This CDR3 spans 15 amino acids. V shed 2 bases and J 7 bases; nucleotides not matched to a gene: 6. Germline CDR1 MNHEY, CDR2 SMNVEV (reference sequence). This sample was included in a study of T cell responses to AZD1222 COVID-19 vaccine. Overall study results and limits: Repertoire sampling was restricted to post-peak T cell response timepoints. Spike-specific TCR breadth and depth grew following two AZD1222 doses.

Only in-frame clones appear in the TCRdb table, and some are missing; sequencing was by immunoSEQ multiplex PCR. This sample has about 180,000 clones, with 80% to 90% found just once. The chain has TRBV27 and TRBJ1-5, with 9 bases aligning to TRBD1. This TCR derives from an adult in good health. Sample: peripheral blood, taken on day 0 of AZD1222 vaccination. The CDR3 DNA follows: TGTGCCAGCAGTTTAGGGGGACAGGGCGGCCAGCCCCAGCATTTT. It specifies CASSLGGQGGQPQHF.